The 16 T cell receptor beta chains below all came from one sample that was sequenced in a study of cytomegalovirus exposure and HLA in healthy donors. Vbeta (60) and Jbeta (13) primers were used in the PCR. Profiled with immunoSEQ multiplex PCR; TCRdb holds only in-frame clones, not every one. Among 80,000 to 100,000 clones listed, around 72% were seen once. Sequenced sample: PBMCs. These receptor sequences come from a man aged 40-49 years in good health and CMV-seronegative.

This clone was seen a few times. The V and J genes are TRBV6-5 and TRBJ1-2; 7 positions agree with TRBD1. The CDR3 is made up of 15 amino acids. Germline lookup yields CDR1 MNHEY and CDR2 SVGAGI. The J segment lost 4 bases and the V segment lost 6 bases, leaving 11 bases of the junction unmatched. The CDR3 sequence: CASRPPGQKIYGYTF. CDR3 DNA sequence: TGTGCCAGCAGGCCCCCGGGACAGAAGATCTATGGCTACACCTTC.

The rearrangement links TRBV7-9 to TRBJ2-3; 9 nucleotides match TRBD2. After removal of 2 bases from V and 2 bases from J, the junction contained 2 bases not matched to a gene. CDR1 and CDR2 (germline): SEHNR, FQNEAQ (reference sequence). The CDR3 length is 15 residues. The chain's CDR3 is CASSLLAGVTDTQYF. The CDR3 region has the DNA TGTGCCAGCAGCTTATTAGCGGGAGTCACAGATACGCAGTATTTT.

The rearrangement joins TRBV7-2 to TRBJ1-2; 9 bases line up with TRBD1. V was pared by 3 bases and J by 6 bases, with 8 bases of the junction left unmatched. The germline gives CDR1 SGHTA, CDR2 FQGNSA. CDR3 length equals 15 residues. CDR3 region: CASSLARQGVHGYTF. CDR3 DNA: TGTGCCAGCAGCTTGGCCCGACAGGGGGTTCATGGCTACACCTTC.

This sequence joins TRBV30 and TRBJ2-5; D possibly corresponds to TRBD1 (5 bases). This CDR3 has 13 residues. The germline V gene encodes CDR1 GTSNPN and CDR2 SVGIG (reference sequence). V dropped 3 bases and J dropped 5 bases, with 13 bases sitting between them. The CDR3 DNA reads as TGTGCCTGGAGGGGGCCGGGCGCCGAGACCCAGTACTTC. It yields the protein CAWRGPGAETQYF.

The rearrangement joins TRBV5-6 to TRBJ1-4; TRBD1 aligns across 9 bases. The CDR3 contains 16 residues. Looked up from germline, CDR1 is SGHDT and CDR2 is YYEEEE. Germline trimming cut 3 bases from V and 0 bases from J; bases unmatched to any gene: 3. The CDR3, as DNA: TGTGCCAGCAGCTCGTGGGACAGGGCAACTAATGAAAAACTGTTTTTT. Protein product: CASSSWDRATNEKLFF.

The V and J genes are TRBV2 and TRBJ2-5, with a tentative D call TRBD1 (6 bases). The ends were cut back, 6 bases at V and 4 bases at J, with 15 bases in the middle. This CDR3 is built from 14 residues. CDR1 is SNHLY and CDR2 is FYNNEI in the germline V gene. This CDR3 reads CASSQQGVGETQYF. CDR3 bases: TGTGCCAGCAGCCAACAGGGAGTTGGAGAGACCCAGTACTTC.

The J gene is TRBJ2-5, the V gene TRBV5-1; 10 bases are shared with TRBD1. Looked up from germline, CDR1 is SGHRS and CDR2 is YFSETQ. Losses at the gene ends were 2 bases for V and 5 bases for J; bases not matched to a gene: 6. There are 15 residues in the CDR3. The chain's CDR3 is CASSFLTGGAETQYF. The CDR3 nucleotides read TGCGCCAGCAGCTTTTTGACAGGGGGCGCGGAGACCCAGTACTTC.

The rearrangement links TRBV18 to TRBJ1-5; 11 bases are shared with TRBD1. Germline lookup yields CDR1 KGHSH and CDR2 LQKENI. The CDR3 loop spans 16 amino acids. The ends lost 6 bases at V and 1 base at J; junction bases unmatched: 5. CDR3 sequence: CASSAGQGASNQPQHF. DNA for the CDR3: TGTGCCAGCTCCGCCGGACAGGGGGCCAGCAATCAGCCCCAGCATTTT. Looking up the rest from reference TRBV18 and TRBJ1-5 gives the full variable domain: NAGVMQNPRHLVRRRGQEARLRCSPMKGHSHVYWYRQLPEEGLKFMVYLQKENIIDESGMPKERFSAEFPKEGPSILRIQQVVRGDSAAYFCASSAGQGASNQPQHFGDGTRLSIL.

V gene TRBV19 combines with J gene TRBJ1-1; no clear D. Trimming stripped 7 bases from V and 1 base from J, with 10 bases between. From germline, CDR1 is LNHDA and CDR2 SQIVND (reference sequence). The CDR3 covers 13 residues. CDR3 loop: CASTPSRNTEAFF. For the CDR3, the DNA is TGTGCCAGTACTCCATCGCGGAACACTGAAGCTTTCTTT.

The chain is built from TRBV9 and TRBJ1-2, with TRBD1 matching 9 bases. Germline CDR1 SGDLS, CDR2 YYNGEE. The length of the CDR3 is 15 residues. V lost 1 base and J lost 4; bases outside the gene matches: 5. The CDR3, as DNA: TGTGCCAGCAGCGTAACCGGGACAGGGCTCTATGGCTACACCTTC. It translates to CASSVTGTGLYGYTF.

The chain combines TRBV7-6 with TRBJ2-3, with a weak D call TRBD2 (5 bases). The V gene's germline CDR1 is SGHVS and CDR2 FNYEAQ. V lost 8 bases to trimming and J lost 2 bases, with 14 bases between them. The CDR3 contains 14 residues. This CDR3 is CASRGGVPTDTQYF. The CDR3, as DNA: TGTGCCAGCCGGGGTGGGGTTCCCACAGATACGCAGTATTTT.

V is TRBV4-1 and J is TRBJ2-2; D is perhaps TRBD1 (6 bases). The germline CDR1 and CDR2 sequences are MGHRA and YSYEKL. This CDR3 spans 15 amino acids. V gave up 1 base and J gave up 4 bases, with 10 bases separating them. The CDR3 DNA is TGCGCCAGCAGCCAAGGGCAGGGGACCACCGGGGAGCTGTTTTTT. Encoded protein: CASSQGQGTTGELFF.

This clone was found once. The chain joins TRBV5-1 to TRBJ1-2, with D tentatively TRBD1 (6 bases). Germline V lookup: CDR1 SGHRS, CDR2 YFSETQ. The CDR3 has 16 residues. The V gene lost 4 bases and the J gene lost 4 bases, with 20 bases spanning the gap. The CDR3 spells CASSPGGAGQSYGYTF. CDR3 DNA sequence: TGCGCCAGCAGCCCGGGGGGCGCCGGACAGAGCTATGGCTACACCTTC.

V gene TRBV28 combines with J gene TRBJ1-1; D is ambiguous. Trimming cost V 6 bases and J 1 base, with 15 bases left between them. CDR1 and CDR2 (germline): MDHEN, SYDVKM. This CDR3 has 15 residues. CDR3 sequence: CASSPYFNENTEAFF. The DNA of the CDR3 is TGTGCCAGCAGCCCATACTTCAACGAGAACACTGAAGCTTTCTTT.

The sample holds a few counts of this clone. This chain connects TRBV4-1 to TRBJ1-2; maybe TRBD1 (5 bases). The V gene lost 1 base and the J gene lost 4 bases, with 10 bases spanning the gap. This CDR3 contains 14 residues. Germline CDR1 reads MGHRA; CDR2 reads YSYEKL. CDR3 residues: CASSQGWGPYGYTF. In nucleotides, the CDR3 is TGCGCCAGCAGCCAAGGCTGGGGCCCCTATGGCTACACCTTC.

The CDR3 protein is CASSSQQGPYNEQFF. The CDR3 coding sequence is TGCGCCAGCAGCTCGCAACAGGGACCCTACAATGAGCAGTTCTTC. The V and J genes are TRBV5-1 and TRBJ2-1, with D maybe TRBD1 (6 bases). V dropped 3 bases and J dropped 2 bases, with 12 bases sitting between them. The CDR3 has 15 amino acids. Germline CDR1 and CDR2: SGHRS and YFSETQ. The full variable domain, with the rest looked up from reference TRBV5-1 and TRBJ2-1, is KAGVTQTPRYLIKTRGQQVTLSCSPISGHRSVSWYQQTPGQGLQFLFEYFSETQRNKGNFPGRFSGRQFSNSRSEMNVSTLELGDSALYLCASSSQQGPYNEQFFGPGTRLTVL.